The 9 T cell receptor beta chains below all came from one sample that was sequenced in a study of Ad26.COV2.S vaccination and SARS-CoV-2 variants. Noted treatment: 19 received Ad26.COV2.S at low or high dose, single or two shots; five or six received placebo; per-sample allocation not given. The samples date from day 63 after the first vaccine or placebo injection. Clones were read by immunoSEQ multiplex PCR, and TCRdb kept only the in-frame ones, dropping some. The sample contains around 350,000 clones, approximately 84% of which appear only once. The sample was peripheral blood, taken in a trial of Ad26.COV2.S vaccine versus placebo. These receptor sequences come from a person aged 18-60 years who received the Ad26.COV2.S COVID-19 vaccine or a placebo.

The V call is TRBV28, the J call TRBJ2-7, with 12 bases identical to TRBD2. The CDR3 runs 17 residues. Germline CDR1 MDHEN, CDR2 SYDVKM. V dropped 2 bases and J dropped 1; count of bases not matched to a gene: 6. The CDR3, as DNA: TGTGCCAGCAGTTTACGGGGAGGACTAGCGGGGTCCTACGAGCAGTACTTC. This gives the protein CASSLRGGLAGSYEQYF.

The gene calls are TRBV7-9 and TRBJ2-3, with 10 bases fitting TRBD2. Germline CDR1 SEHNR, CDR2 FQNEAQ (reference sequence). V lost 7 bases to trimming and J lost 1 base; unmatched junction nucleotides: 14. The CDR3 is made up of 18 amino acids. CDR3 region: CASISDTTSGERTDTQYF. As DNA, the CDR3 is TGTGCCAGCATATCGGATACTACTAGCGGGGAACGCACAGATACGCAGTATTTT.

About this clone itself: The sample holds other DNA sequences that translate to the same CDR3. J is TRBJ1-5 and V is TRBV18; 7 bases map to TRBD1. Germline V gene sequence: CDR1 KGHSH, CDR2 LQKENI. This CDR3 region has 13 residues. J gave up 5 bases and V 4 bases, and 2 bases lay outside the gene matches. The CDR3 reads CASSQGQDQPQHF. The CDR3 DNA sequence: TGTGCCAGCTCACAAGGACAGGATCAGCCCCAGCATTTT.

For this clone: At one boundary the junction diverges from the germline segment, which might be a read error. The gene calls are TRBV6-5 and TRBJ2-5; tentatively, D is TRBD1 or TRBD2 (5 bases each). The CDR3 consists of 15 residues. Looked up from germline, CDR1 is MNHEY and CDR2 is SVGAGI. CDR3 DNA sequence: TGTGCCAGCAGTCTATTTGGGACGGCCCAAGGGACCCAGTACTTC. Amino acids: CASSLFGTAQGTQYF.

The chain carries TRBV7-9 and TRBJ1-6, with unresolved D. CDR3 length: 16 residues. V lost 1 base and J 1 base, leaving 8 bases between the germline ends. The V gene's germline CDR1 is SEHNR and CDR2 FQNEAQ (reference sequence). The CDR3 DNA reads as TGTGCCAGCAGCTTAGTTTTGGGTTCCTATAATTCACCCCTCCACTTT. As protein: CASSLVLGSYNSPLHF.

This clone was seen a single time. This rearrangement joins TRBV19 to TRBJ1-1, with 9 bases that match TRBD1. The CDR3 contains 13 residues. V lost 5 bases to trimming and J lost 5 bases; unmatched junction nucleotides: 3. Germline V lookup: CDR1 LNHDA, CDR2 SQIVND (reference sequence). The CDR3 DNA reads TGTGCCAGTAGTCGACAGGGGGGGACTGAAGCTTTCTTT. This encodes CASSRQGGTEAFF.

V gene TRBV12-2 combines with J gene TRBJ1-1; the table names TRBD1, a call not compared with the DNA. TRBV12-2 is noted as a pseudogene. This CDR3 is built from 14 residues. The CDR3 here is CASRSDRGNTEAFF. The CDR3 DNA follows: TGTGCAAGTCGCTCCGACAGGGGTAACACTGAAGCTTTCTTT.

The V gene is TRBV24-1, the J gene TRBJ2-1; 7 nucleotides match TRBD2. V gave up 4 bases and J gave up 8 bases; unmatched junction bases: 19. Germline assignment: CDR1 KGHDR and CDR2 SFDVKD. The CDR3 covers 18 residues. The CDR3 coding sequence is TGTGCCACCAGTGACCCTATGTTACCCGGCGGGAGAGTATATGAGCAGTTCTTC. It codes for CATSDPMLPGGRVYEQFF.

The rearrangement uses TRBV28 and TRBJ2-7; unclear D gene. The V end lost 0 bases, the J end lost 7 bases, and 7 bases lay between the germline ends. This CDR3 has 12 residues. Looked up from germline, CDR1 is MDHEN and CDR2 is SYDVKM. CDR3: CASSLWPKEQYF. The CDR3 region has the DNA TGTGCCAGCAGTTTATGGCCGAAAGAGCAGTACTTC.